This T cell receptor beta chain was observed in a study of PD-L1 blockade in urothelial cancer. Overall study context: At 6 weeks and at 3 weeks (second dose) after treatment start, blood was analyzed.

Comments on this clone: Its antigen remains unknown.

Clones were sequenced by immunoSEQ multiplex PCR, and TCRdb holds only the in-frame ones, with some missing. The sample has roughly 45,000 clones, approximately 90% seen once. Patients presented with locally advanced or metastatic urothelial carcinoma. The CDR3 is made up of 17 amino acids. With V trimmed by 2 bases and J by 0 bases, 2 bases remained unmatched. In germline, CDR1 is SGHVS, CDR2 FQNEAQ. Overall study results and limits: Blood clones associated with the tumor expanded more at 3 weeks in durable-benefit patients.

The chain combines TRBV7-8 with TRBJ2-2, with 11 bases aligning to TRBD2. The sample here was PBMCs, taken around atezolizumab (anti-PD-L1) treatment. This TCR derives from a woman aged 55-75 years with urothelial cancer. The CDR3 DNA reads TGTGCCAGCAGCTTAACTAGCGGGAGTGCGAACACCGGGGAGCTGTTTTTT. This gives the protein CASSLTSGSANTGELFF.